This TCR beta chain derives from a study of graft-versus-host responses after intestinal transplantation. As for the study in general: Recipients had multivisceral, liver-intestinal, or isolated intestinal transplants. Study outcomes and limitations: The study associated peak circulating GvH clone levels with early post-transplant HvG declines.

Worth noting for this clone: The antigen remains unidentified.

Produced via immunoSEQ multiplex PCR; TCRdb's table is partial and in-frame only. The sample yields around 120,000 clones, about 95% seen once. This TCR came from a human donor who received an intestinal transplant. This specimen was unstimulated CD8+ T cells sorted from spleen or lymph node cells, taken before intestinal transplant.

CDR3 DNA sequence: TGCGCCAGCAGCCACGGGGACAGGTCCTACGAGCAGTACTTC. It is translated as CASSHGDRSYEQYF. J is TRBJ2-7 and V is TRBV4-1, with TRBD1 matching over 8 bases. The CDR3 is made up of 14 amino acids. The J segment lost 1 base and the V segment lost 3 bases, leaving 2 bases of the junction unmatched. Germline assignment: CDR1 MGHRA and CDR2 YSYEKL.